The 29 T cell receptor beta chains below come from one sample, sequenced in a study of regulatory T cells in long-lasting Graves disease. Researchers made TCR beta libraries by using iRepertoire HTBI primers and running Arm-PCR on CDR3 regions. A single record per CDR3 protein comes from TCRdb applying MiXCR to the multiplex PCR reads. The top ten hold over 10% of the sample, which has about half a million distinct CDR3 sequences, 22% seen once. The time point was: persistent/refractory GD, antithyroid drugs over 5 years with positive TRAb. With RNA extracted from PBMCs as input, the TCR library was made. The input for sequencing was peripheral blood mononuclear cells (PBMCs), taken when the disease was refractory, from a patient treated with antithyroid drugs. The receptors were sampled from a female donor with Graves disease.

There are many counts of this clonotype. The chain is built from TRBV3-1 and TRBJ1-2; 7 nucleotides line up with TRBD1. V lost 8 bases and J lost 10; bases outside the gene matches: 7. CDR3 length equals 11 residues. From germline, CDR1 is LGHDT and CDR2 YNNKEL (reference sequence). Here the CDR3 DNA reads TGTGCCAGCCGGGGACAGACTTACTACACCTTC. It codes for CASRGQTYYTF.

This clonotype was seen a handful of times. The V call is TRBV30, the J call TRBJ1-2, with D possibly TRBD1 on 5 matching bases. The V end was cut by 3 bases, the J end by 12 bases, with 20 bases between. Germline CDR1 and CDR2: GTSNPN and SVGIG (reference sequence). This CDR3 is built from 13 residues. The DNA of the CDR3 is TGTGCCTGGAGCATTCGCCGTCCGGGACCGAACACCTTC. This translates into CAWSIRRPGPNTF.

The sample holds a few counts of this clonotype. The chain carries TRBV14 and TRBJ1-1; D perhaps matches TRBD1 (6 bases). The V gene lost 6 bases and the J gene lost 8 bases, with 25 bases spanning the gap. Germline CDR1 reads SGHDN; CDR2 reads FVKESK. This CDR3 is built from 16 residues. CDR3 sequence reads: CASSLLPGQIKTEAFF. The CDR3 bases are TGTGCCAGCAGTCTATTGCCCGGACAGATCAAGACGGAAGCTTTCTTT. The full variable domain, in which reference TRBV14 and TRBJ1-1 provide the parts outside the CDR3, is EAGVTQFPSHSVIEKGQTVTLRCDPISGHDNLYWYRRVMGKEIKFLLHFVKESKQDESGMPNNRFLAERTGGTYSTLKVQPAELEDSGVYFCASSLLPGQIKTEAFFGQGTRLTVV.

This clonotype came up a few times. J is TRBJ2-3 and V is TRBV7-2; the match to TRBD2 covers 8 bases. Germline CDR1 is SGHTA and CDR2 is FQGNSA. V shed 5 bases and J 0 bases; nucleotides not matched to a gene: 7. The CDR3 contains 16 residues. The CDR3 sequence is CASSILGGASTDTQYF. As DNA, the CDR3 is TGTGCCAGCAGCATACTCGGGGGGGCTAGCACAGATACGCAGTATTTT.

This clonotype was observed at least ten times. The chain employs TRBV7-2 and TRBJ2-7; D may be TRBD1 (5 bases). The CDR3 is 17 amino acids. Germline CDR1 is SGHTA and CDR2 is FQGNSA. V was clipped by 5 bases and J by 2 bases, with 22 bases between them. The CDR3 DNA follows: TGTGCCAGCAGCAAAGGGGCCGGCCCCTTAGCCCCCTACGAGCAGTACTTC. Amino acids: CASSKGAGPLAPYEQYF.

The rearrangement uses TRBV14 and TRBJ1-2, with 9 positions matching TRBD1. The V gene end was trimmed by 1 base and the J gene end by 3 bases; junction bases not matched to a gene: 3. This CDR3 is 15 amino acids long. Germline V CDR1 and CDR2: SGHDN, FVKESK. The chain's CDR3 is CASSQGGQGYYGYTF. CDR3 nucleotide sequence: TGTGCCAGCAGCCAAGGGGGACAGGGCTACTATGGCTACACCTTC. Full variable domain (remainder filled in from reference TRBV14 and TRBJ1-2): EAGVTQFPSHSVIEKGQTVTLRCDPISGHDNLYWYRRVMGKEIKFLLHFVKESKQDESGMPNNRFLAERTGGTYSTLKVQPAELEDSGVYFCASSQGGQGYYGYTFGSGTRLTVV.

The table lists this clonotype with many counts. In nucleotides, the CDR3 is TGCGCCAGCAGTGAGGAGTTCGGAGAGACCCAGTACTTC. Translated: CASSEEFGETQYF. The rearrangement uses TRBV10-2 and TRBJ2-5; no clear D. This CDR3 region has 13 residues. V shed 2 bases and J shed 4 bases, with 8 bases lying between them. Germline CDR1 reads WSHSY; CDR2 reads SAAADI.

The chain is built from TRBV6-1 and TRBJ2-4; 7 nucleotides align to TRBD1. Germline CDR1 is MNHNS and CDR2 is SASEGT. The CDR3 runs to 13 residues. The V segment lost 8 bases and the J segment 4 bases; nucleotides outside the gene matches: 5. This CDR3 is CASGWDSKNIQYF. In DNA, the CDR3 is TGTGCCAGCGGCTGGGACAGTAAAAACATTCAGTACTTC.

The J gene is TRBJ2-7, the V gene TRBV11-2; perhaps D is TRBD1 or TRBD2 (5 bases each). The CDR3 length is 13 residues. CDR1 and CDR2 from the germline V gene are SGHAT and FQNNGV. The V end was cut by 5 bases, the J end by 5 bases, with 13 bases between. For the CDR3, the DNA is TGTGCCAGCAGCCCGGGGCCCGTCCACGAGCAGTACTTC. Protein sequence: CASSPGPVHEQYF.

In DNA, the CDR3 is TGTGCCAGCAGGGCCCCCGGTGGCTACACTGAAGCTTTCTTT. Its translation: CASRAPGGYTEAFF. V is TRBV27 and J is TRBJ1-1; D is uncertain. Germline V gene sequence: CDR1 MNHEY, CDR2 SMNVEV (reference sequence). V lost 6 bases and J lost 3, with 14 bases in between. The CDR3 sequence is 14 residues long.

On this clonotype itself: This may arise from a read error, as a much more abundant clone is one base away. The chain is built from TRBV6-2 or TRBV6-3 and TRBJ2-7, with no clear D. There are 14 residues in the CDR3. The V gene's germline CDR1 is MNHEY and CDR2 SVGEGT. V was cut by 2 bases and J by 9 bases, with 17 bases left in between. CDR3 sequence: CASSYLTQTDGQYF. In DNA, the CDR3 is TGTGCCAGCAGTTACCTGACCCAAACAGACGGGCAGTACTTC.

The chain is built from TRBV6-2 or TRBV6-3 and TRBJ1-1; D uncertain. Per germline, CDR1 MNHEY and CDR2 SVGEGT. CDR3 size: 14 residues. V was clipped by 2 bases and J by 3 bases, with 10 bases between them. CDR3 region: CASSYQSTDTEAFF. Here the CDR3 DNA reads TGTGCCAGCAGTTACCAGAGTACGGACACTGAAGCTTTCTTT.

This clonotype was seen a few times. The chain carries TRBV20-1 and TRBJ1-1, with a tentative D call TRBD1 (5 bases). Trimming took off 2 bases at V and 1 base at J, with 8 bases between the two ends. Germline V CDR1 and CDR2: DFQATT, SNEGSKA (reference sequence). This CDR3 is 13 amino acids long. DNA of the CDR3: TGCAGTGCTAGATTTACAGGGAACACTGAAGCTTTCTTT. This codes for CSARFTGNTEAFF.

This chain links TRBV5-1 with TRBJ1-5, with D unresolved. V lost 0 bases and J 5 bases, leaving 12 bases between the germline ends. CDR1 and CDR2 from the germline V gene are SGHRS and YFSETQ. The CDR3 is made up of 15 amino acids. The CDR3 here is CASSLESPVDQPQHF. CDR3 in DNA: TGCGCCAGCAGCTTGGAGTCCCCTGTGGATCAGCCCCAGCATTTT.

The V and J genes are TRBV5-1 and TRBJ1-1, with D unresolved. The CDR3 spans 13 residues. The germline CDR1 and CDR2 sequences are SGHRS and YFSETQ. V was cut by 4 bases and J by 8 bases, with 15 bases left in between. CDR3 amino acids: CASSMDREIEAFF. CDR3 nucleotide sequence: TGCGCCAGCAGCATGGATCGGGAGATAGAAGCTTTCTTT.

This chain links TRBV4-1 with TRBJ2-1, with 13 bases aligning to TRBD2. The germline gives CDR1 MGHRA, CDR2 YSYEKL. V was pared by 5 bases and J by 5 bases, with 3 bases of the junction left unmatched. The CDR3 spans 15 residues. CDR3 protein: CASSRGLAGNNEQFF. CDR3 bases: TGCGCCAGCAGCAGGGGACTAGCGGGGAACAATGAGCAGTTCTTC.

The table lists this clonotype with a few counts. The chain carries TRBV20-1 and TRBJ2-7; D is perhaps TRBD1 (5 bases). CDR3 length: 14 amino acids. CDR1 is DFQATT, CDR2 SNEGSKA, per germline (reference sequence). V lost 0 bases and J 6 bases, leaving 15 bases between the germline ends. The CDR3, as DNA: TGCAGTGCTAGAGATCCGGGCAGGGTTTCCGAGCAGTACTTC. It codes for CSARDPGRVSEQYF.

This clonotype was seen a few times. The V gene is TRBV6-2 or TRBV6-3, the J gene TRBJ2-1; D is undetermined. V gave up 0 bases and J gave up 1 base, with 10 bases separating them. The CDR3 runs 16 residues. Per the germline V gene, CDR1 is MNHEY and CDR2 is SVGEGT. The DNA for the CDR3 is TGTGCCAGCAGTTACTCGATCCCTAGGTCCTACAATGAGCAGTTCTTC. This translates into CASSYSIPRSYNEQFF.

This clonotype was observed many times. This rearrangement joins TRBV28 to TRBJ2-5; D possibly uses TRBD1 or TRBD2 (5 bases each). Trimming pared 3 bases from V and 1 base from J, leaving 9 bases between. This CDR3 contains 14 residues. Germline-derived CDR1 and CDR2 are MDHEN and SYDVKM. CDR3 protein: CASSFTRGQETQYF. The CDR3 nucleotides are TGTGCCAGCAGTTTTACTAGGGGCCAAGAGACCCAGTACTTC.

The V gene is TRBV10-3, the J gene TRBJ2-7; unclear D gene. CDR3 length: 14 residues. Germline V gene lookup returns CDR1 ENHRY and CDR2 SYGVKD. Trimming stripped 10 bases from V and 0 bases from J, with 16 bases between. CDR3 protein: CATHFAGNSYEQYF. DNA for the CDR3: TGTGCCACCCATTTCGCAGGAAACTCCTACGAGCAGTACTTC.

The V and J genes are TRBV7-2 and TRBJ1-5; D unresolved. This CDR3 comprises 13 residues. The V gene's germline CDR1 is SGHTA and CDR2 FQGNSA. Trimming stripped 2 bases from V and 4 bases from J, with 6 bases between. CDR3 amino acids: CASSLQINQPQHF. In nucleotides, the CDR3 is TGTGCCAGCAGCTTACAGATTAATCAGCCCCAGCATTTT.

There are many counts of this clonotype. The J gene is TRBJ2-7, the V gene TRBV12-3 or TRBV12-4; TRBD2 is a possible D gene (5 bases). This CDR3 is 14 amino acids long. The germline V and J ends were trimmed by 2 bases and 2 bases, with 10 bases remaining between them. The CDR3 sequence is CASSLWTQTYEQYF. Written as DNA, the CDR3 is TGTGCCAGCAGTTTATGGACTCAGACCTACGAGCAGTACTTC.

This clonotype was seen many times. V is TRBV24-1 and J is TRBJ1-5, with TRBD1 matching over 8 bases. The CDR3 consists of 15 residues. Germline V gene data show CDR1 as KGHDR and CDR2 as SFDVKD. J gave up 9 bases and V 4 bases, and 10 bases lay outside the gene matches. CDR3 coding DNA: TGTGCCACCAGTGACCCTAGCCAGGGGGCGCGGCCCCAGCATTTT. This sequence encodes CATSDPSQGARPQHF.

V gene TRBV20-1 combines with J gene TRBJ1-6, with D perhaps matching TRBD1 (6 bases). Trimming stripped 6 bases from V and 4 bases from J, with 19 bases between. Looked up from germline, CDR1 is DFQATT and CDR2 is SNEGSKA (reference sequence). The CDR3 covers 16 residues. The CDR3 here is CSASLTGTNYNSPLHF. In nucleotides, the CDR3 is TGCAGTGCCAGCCTGACCGGGACAAATTATAATTCACCCCTCCACTTT.

Only a few counts were recorded for this clonotype. V usage is TRBV3-1 and J usage is TRBJ1-1, with D possibly being TRBD1 (5 bases). From germline, CDR1 is LGHDT and CDR2 YNNKEL (reference sequence). Trimming removed 4 bases at V and 7 bases at J, with 16 bases between. CDR3 size: 14 residues. CDR3 residues: CASSRTGTIFEAFF. The CDR3 DNA reads TGTGCCAGCAGCCGGACCGGGACCATATTTGAAGCTTTCTTT.

This clonotype has more than one count but fewer than ten. The chain employs TRBV7-2 and TRBJ2-1, with D unclear. The V gene lost 4 bases and the J gene lost 9 bases, with 10 bases spanning the gap. The V gene's germline CDR1 is SGHTA and CDR2 FQGNSA. This CDR3 comprises 12 residues. This CDR3 is CASSSIVLEQFF. Written as DNA, the CDR3 is TGTGCCAGCAGCTCCATAGTACTTGAGCAGTTCTTC.

The rearrangement links TRBV20-1 to TRBJ1-5; unclear D gene. Trimming stripped 0 bases from V and 5 bases from J, with 20 bases between. CDR3 size: 17 residues. Looked up from germline, CDR1 is DFQATT and CDR2 is SNEGSKA (reference sequence). CDR3 sequence reads: CSARDRHSDLPDQPQHF. Here the CDR3 DNA reads TGCAGTGCTAGAGACCGACACTCGGACCTACCGGATCAGCCCCAGCATTTT.

The sample holds many counts of this clonotype. CDR3: CASSYEGRTEAFF. The CDR3 nucleotides read TGTGCCAGCAGTTACGAGGGGAGGACTGAAGCTTTCTTT. This rearrangement joins TRBV12-3 or TRBV12-4 to TRBJ1-1; D possibly corresponds to TRBD1 (5 bases). The CDR3 has 13 amino acids. Trimming took 4 bases from V and 5 from J, leaving 11 bases between them.

A word on this clonotype: Given a much more abundant clone one base away, this may be a read error. This chain joins TRBV11-2 and TRBJ1-1; D perhaps matches TRBD1 (6 bases). CDR3 length: 15 amino acids. CDR1 and CDR2 (germline): SGHAT, FQNNGV. V dropped 2 bases and J dropped 6 bases, with 16 bases sitting between them. Here the CDR3 DNA reads TGTGCCAGCAGCTTATCGGGGGGGGCTATGTCTGAAGCTTTCTTT. Translation gives CASSLSGGAMSEAFF.